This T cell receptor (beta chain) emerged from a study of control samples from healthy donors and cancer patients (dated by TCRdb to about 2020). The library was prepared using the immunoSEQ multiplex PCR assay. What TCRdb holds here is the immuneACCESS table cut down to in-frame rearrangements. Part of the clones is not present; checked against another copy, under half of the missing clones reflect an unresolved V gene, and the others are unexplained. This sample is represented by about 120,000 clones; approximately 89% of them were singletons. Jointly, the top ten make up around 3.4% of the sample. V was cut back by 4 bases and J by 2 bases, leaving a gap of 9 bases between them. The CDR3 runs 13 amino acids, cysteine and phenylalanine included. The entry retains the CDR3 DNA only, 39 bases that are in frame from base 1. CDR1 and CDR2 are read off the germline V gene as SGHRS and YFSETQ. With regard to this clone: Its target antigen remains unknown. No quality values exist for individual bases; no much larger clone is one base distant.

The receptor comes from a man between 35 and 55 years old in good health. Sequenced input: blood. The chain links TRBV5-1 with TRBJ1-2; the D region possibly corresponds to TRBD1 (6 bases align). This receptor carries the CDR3 CASSDTGNYGYTF. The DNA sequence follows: TGCGCCAGCAGCGACACAGGGAACTATGGCTACACCTTC.